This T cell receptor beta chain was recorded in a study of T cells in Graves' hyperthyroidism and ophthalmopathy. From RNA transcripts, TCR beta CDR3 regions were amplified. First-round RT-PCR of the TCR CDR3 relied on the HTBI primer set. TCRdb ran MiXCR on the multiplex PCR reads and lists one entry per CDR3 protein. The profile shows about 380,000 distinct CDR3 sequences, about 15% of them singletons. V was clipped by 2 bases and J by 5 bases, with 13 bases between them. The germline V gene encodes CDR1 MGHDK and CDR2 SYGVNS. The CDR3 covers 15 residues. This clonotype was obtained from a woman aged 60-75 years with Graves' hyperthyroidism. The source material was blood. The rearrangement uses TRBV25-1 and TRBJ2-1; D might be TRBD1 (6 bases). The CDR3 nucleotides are TGTGCCAGCAGTGAACCCGGGACAAAAGACAATGAGCAGTTCTTC. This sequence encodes CASSEPGTKDNEQFF.